The 26 T cell receptor beta chains given below trace back to one sample, sequenced in a study of early T cells in non-severe SARS-CoV-2 infection. MiXCR, run by TCRdb on the 5' RACE reads, gives a single entry per CDR3 protein. The table shows about 52,000 distinct CDR3 sequences, with roughly 11% occurring only once. What was sequenced was whole blood. All receptors come from an adult who was a healthcare worker with PCR-confirmed SARS-CoV-2 infection or an uninfected control (not recorded which).

This clonotype was recorded at least ten times. The rearrangement joins TRBV7-9 to TRBJ1-6; TRBD1 matches at 7 bases. V dropped 5 bases and J dropped 6; count of bases not matched to a gene: 7. Germline CDR1 and CDR2: SEHNR and FQNEAQ (reference sequence). CDR3 size: 15 residues. The CDR3 loop reads CASSNDRQGNSPLHF. The DNA of the CDR3 is TGTGCCAGCAGCAATGACAGACAGGGTAATTCACCCCTCCACTTT.

This clonotype has only a few counts. The chain uses TRBV20-1 and TRBJ2-6, with a weak D call TRBD2 (6 bases). Germline CDR1 and CDR2: DFQATT and SNEGSKA (reference sequence). This CDR3 is 19 amino acids long. Trimming shortened V by 6 bases and J by 0 bases, and 24 bases separated the two germline ends. The DNA of the CDR3 is TGCAGTGCCCCCGGGGGACGGACTAACCAAAACTCTGGGGCCAACGTCCTGACTTTC. This translates into CSAPGGRTNQNSGANVLTF.

This clonotype came up a few times. The rearrangement links TRBV6-5 to TRBJ2-1, with D possibly matching TRBD2 (5 bases). Germline V gives CDR1 MNHEY, CDR2 SVGAGI. The CDR3 has 11 residues. The germline V and J ends were trimmed by 6 bases and 12 bases, with 12 bases remaining between them. The CDR3 region has the DNA TGTGCCAGCAGCCCGGGGATAGGGCAGTTCTTC. It encodes CASSPGIGQFF.

There are many counts of this clonotype. The J gene is TRBJ1-1, the V gene TRBV20-1; no reliable D call. This CDR3 contains 11 residues. Deletions cut 6 bases from V and 3 bases from J, with 8 bases between. CDR1 DFQATT and CDR2 SNEGSKA come from the germline V gene (reference sequence). CDR3 protein: CSATSHTEAFF. The CDR3 nucleotides are TGCAGTGCCACTTCTCACACTGAAGCTTTCTTT.

The V and J genes are TRBV7-2 and TRBJ2-2; D ambiguous. With 3 bases removed from V and 7 bases from J, the gap between germline ends came to 6 bases. The germline V gene encodes CDR1 SGHTA and CDR2 FQGNSA. This CDR3 has 12 amino acids. The CDR3 spells CASSFSVGELFF. The CDR3 DNA is TGTGCCAGCAGCTTTTCTGTCGGGGAGCTGTTTTTT.

In its sample, this clonotype was seen many times. V and J are TRBV6-2 or TRBV6-3 and TRBJ2-5; D might be TRBD1 or TRBD2, each matching 5 bases. The V and J ends lost 8 bases and 7 bases respectively, with 14 bases between them. CDR3 length equals 12 residues. The germline CDR1 and CDR2 sequences are MNHEY and SVGEGT. The CDR3 reads CASGRTQGTQYF. The DNA for the CDR3 is TGTGCCAGCGGACGGACTCAGGGGACCCAGTACTTC.

The table lists this clonotype with many counts. This chain connects TRBV7-8 to TRBJ2-1; the match to TRBD1 covers 8 bases. V dropped 8 bases and J dropped 8; count of bases not matched to a gene: 11. CDR3 length equals 14 residues. Germline CDR1 SGHVS, CDR2 FQNEAQ. DNA for the CDR3: TGTGCCAGCGGTTCAGGGGGCGGTCTAGATGAGCAGTTCTTC. It codes for CASGSGGGLDEQFF.

This clonotype was found many times. The rearrangement joins TRBV28 to TRBJ1-5; D unresolved. Trimming shortened V by 5 bases and J by 0 bases, and 11 bases separated the two germline ends. CDR1 and CDR2 (germline): MDHEN, SYDVKM. The CDR3 covers 15 residues. CDR3 nucleotide sequence: TGTGCCAGCAGTGTAGGGTTAGGTAGCAATCAGCCCCAGCATTTT. This encodes CASSVGLGSNQPQHF.

This clonotype has a handful of counts. This chain joins TRBV4-3 and TRBJ1-1; D is uncertain. The CDR3 runs to 14 residues. V was trimmed by 4 bases and J by 0 bases, leaving 9 bases between them. Germline V gene sequence: CDR1 LGHNA, CDR2 YSLEER. CDR3 nucleotide sequence: TGCGCCAGCAGCCCACGGTTCTTGAACACTGAAGCTTTCTTT. This codes for CASSPRFLNTEAFF.

The chain is built from TRBV6-1 and TRBJ2-1, with no clear D. Trimming left V 7 bases short and J 4 bases short, with 5 bases between. There are 11 residues in the CDR3. Germline V CDR1 and CDR2: MNHNS, SASEGT. The CDR3 nucleotides read TGTGCCAGCAACATTTACAATGAGCAGTTCTTC. Translating it yields CASNIYNEQFF.

This clonotype was recorded at least ten times. The chain carries TRBV15 and TRBJ2-1; D possibly corresponds to TRBD1 (8 bases). CDR1 LNHNV and CDR2 YYDKDF come from the germline V gene (reference sequence). This CDR3 is 16 amino acids long. V lost 5 bases and J 3 bases, leaving 17 bases between the germline ends. CDR3 coding DNA: TGTGCCACCAGCTTGGGGGGGACAGGATACTACAATGAGCAGTTCTTC. Translating it yields CATSLGGTGYYNEQFF.

This clonotype was counted a few times. The rearrangement uses TRBV7-6 and TRBJ2-3; D is unresolved. Germline V gene data show CDR1 as SGHVS and CDR2 as FNYEAQ. CDR3 length: 11 amino acids. The V gene lost 8 bases and the J gene lost 2 bases, with 5 bases spanning the gap. CDR3: CASGNTDTQYF. CDR3 DNA sequence: TGTGCCAGCGGGAACACAGATACGCAGTATTTT.

This clonotype appeared many times. This rearrangement joins TRBV15 to TRBJ1-6; D unclear. Germline V gene lookup returns CDR1 LNHNV and CDR2 YYDKDF (reference sequence). The CDR3 runs 13 residues. V was cut by 0 bases and J by 14 bases, with 11 bases left in between. The CDR3 sequence is CATSREEGKTLHF. CDR3 in DNA: TGTGCCACCAGCAGAGAAGAGGGAAAGACCCTCCACTTT.

This clonotype has a count of ten or more. The chain recombines TRBV29-1 with TRBJ2-2; D not resolved. Trimming shortened V by 7 bases and J by 6 bases, and 6 bases separated the two germline ends. In germline, CDR1 is SQVTM, CDR2 ANQGSEA. The CDR3 is 10 residues long. CDR3 sequence (DNA): TGCAGCGCCTCCGCCGGGGAGCTGTTTTTT. Encoded protein: CSASAGELFF.

This clonotype occurred many times. The V and J genes are TRBV2 and TRBJ2-3; tentatively, D is TRBD1 or TRBD2 (5 bases each). Per the germline V gene, CDR1 is SNHLY and CDR2 is FYNNEI. The CDR3 contains 18 residues. Trimming shortened V by 1 base and J by 2 bases, and 19 bases separated the two germline ends. The CDR3 loop reads CASSEVGARGRSTDTQYF. Here the CDR3 DNA reads TGTGCCAGCAGTGAAGTGGGTGCCCGGGGCAGATCCACAGATACGCAGTATTTT.

Written as DNA, the CDR3 is TGTGCCAGCAGTTGGGGGGCGGGAGCTTTCTTT. This translates into CASSWGAGAFF. The chain couples TRBV6-5 to TRBJ1-1, with a weak D call TRBD1 (6 bases). CDR1 is MNHEY and CDR2 is SVGAGI in the germline V gene. The CDR3 covers 11 residues. The V and J ends lost 4 bases and 10 bases respectively, with 10 bases between them.

This clonotype has a count of ten or more. The V gene is TRBV7-3, the J gene TRBJ2-1; maybe TRBD2 (6 bases). Trimming cost V 1 base and J 10 bases, with 11 bases left between them. The CDR3 sequence is 13 residues long. CDR1 and CDR2 from the germline V gene are SGHTA and FQGTGA. The CDR3 DNA reads TGTGCCAGCAGCTTAAATAGCGGAGCAGAGCAGTTCTTC. Amino acid sequence: CASSLNSGAEQFF.

This clonotype was counted between two and nine times. The V and J genes are TRBV20-1 and TRBJ2-1; D is perhaps TRBD2 (5 bases). Germline CDR1 DFQATT, CDR2 SNEGSKA (reference sequence). The CDR3 covers 13 residues. Trimming removed 3 bases at V and 9 bases at J, with 15 bases between. The CDR3, as DNA: TGCAGTGCTAGTTTAGGTAGCGCAGCTGAGCAGTTCTTC. Translating gives CSASLGSAAEQFF.

Ten or more counts support this clonotype. The rearrangement links TRBV6-1 to TRBJ1-5; no firm D call. From germline, CDR1 is MNHNS and CDR2 SASEGT. The CDR3 contains 13 residues. Trimming stripped 10 bases from V and 2 bases from J, with 12 bases between. The CDR3: CATRRPGNQPQHF. The CDR3 DNA sequence: TGTGCCACCCGGAGACCTGGCAATCAGCCCCAGCATTTT.

The chain couples TRBV11-2 to TRBJ2-1, with D tentatively TRBD1 (7 bases). V lost 5 bases and J 6 bases, leaving 17 bases between the germline ends. The germline gives CDR1 SGHAT, CDR2 FQNNGV. The CDR3 extends over 15 amino acids. CDR3 in amino acids: CASSDQGGRFNEQFF. Written as DNA, the CDR3 is TGTGCCAGCAGCGACCAGGGGGGCAGGTTCAATGAGCAGTTCTTC.

This clonotype was picked up many times. This chain links TRBV11-2 with TRBJ2-1; D is possibly TRBD2 (6 bases). V lost 5 bases and J 8 bases, leaving 19 bases between the germline ends. CDR3 length: 15 amino acids. Germline CDR1 and CDR2: SGHAT and FQNNGV. The CDR3: CASSLQGLGTDEQFF. CDR3 coding DNA: TGTGCCAGCAGCCTCCAGGGACTCGGTACGGATGAGCAGTTCTTC.

This clonotype was counted many times. The V and J genes are TRBV6-1 and TRBJ2-7; tentative D call: TRBD2 (5 bases). The CDR3 runs 14 residues. Looked up from germline, CDR1 is MNHNS and CDR2 is SASEGT. The germline V and J ends were trimmed by 6 bases and 4 bases, with 16 bases remaining between them. CDR3 sequence reads: CASRRENKGYEQYF. CDR3 nucleotides: TGTGCCAGCAGACGGGAAAACAAAGGGTACGAGCAGTACTTC.

This clonotype has a count of ten or more. This chain connects TRBV5-5 to TRBJ2-2; 10 bases are shared with TRBD1. CDR1 is SGHKS, CDR2 YYEKEE, per germline (reference sequence). This CDR3 contains 16 residues. V shed 4 bases and J 2 bases; nucleotides not matched to a gene: 5. The CDR3 sequence is CASSPDRGLNTGELFF. CDR3 nucleotide sequence: TGTGCCAGCAGCCCGGACAGGGGGTTAAACACCGGGGAGCTGTTTTTT.

The chain combines TRBV2 with TRBJ1-4; TRBD1 aligns across 9 bases. This CDR3 region has 15 residues. The V gene's germline CDR1 is SNHLY and CDR2 FYNNEI. Trimming cost V 7 bases and J 7 bases; bases outside gene matches: 10. The CDR3 DNA reads TGTGCCAGCACCCGAGTGGGACAGGGTGGTGAAAAACTGTTTTTT. Its translation: CASTRVGQGGEKLFF.

This clonotype showed up many times. The chain carries TRBV7-2 and TRBJ2-7, with 9 bases aligning to TRBD2. With V trimmed by 0 bases and J by 3 bases, 0 bases remained unmatched. The V gene's germline CDR1 is SGHTA and CDR2 FQGNSA. This CDR3 is 14 amino acids long. Here the CDR3 DNA reads TGTGCCAGCAGCTTAGCTAGCGGGAGCTACGAGCAGTACTTC. Its translation is CASSLASGSYEQYF.

This clonotype was observed a handful of times. The J gene is TRBJ2-5, the V gene TRBV10-3; D not certain. Germline V lookup: CDR1 ENHRY, CDR2 SYGVKD. This CDR3 contains 12 residues. With 5 bases removed from V and 4 bases from J, the gap between germline ends came to 8 bases. The CDR3 nucleotides read TGTGCCATCAGTAGGGAAGGAGAGACCCAGTACTTC. This encodes CAISREGETQYF.